This T cell receptor (beta chain) was identified during a study of T cell responses to AZD1222 COVID-19 vaccine. Whole-study findings and limits: CD4 TCRs linked to vaccination spanned spike, dominating at 160-218 and 743-854.

For this clone: Antigen specificity is unknown.

Profiled with immunoSEQ multiplex PCR; TCRdb holds only in-frame clones, not every one. In the table there are about 110,000 clones, 87% of which are singletons. V was cut by 0 bases and J by 6 bases, with 15 bases left in between. The CDR3 runs 16 residues. Germline V gives CDR1 MNHEY, CDR2 SVGEGT. The material was peripheral blood, obtained on day 0 of AZD1222 vaccination. The J gene is TRBJ1-5, the V gene TRBV6-2 or TRBV6-3, with TRBD1 as a possible D gene (6 bases). The sequence was obtained from an adult in good health. CDR3 loop: CASSYSRRGIVQPQHF. CDR3 nucleotides: TGTGCCAGCAGTTACTCGAGAAGGGGGATCGTTCAGCCCCAGCATTTT.